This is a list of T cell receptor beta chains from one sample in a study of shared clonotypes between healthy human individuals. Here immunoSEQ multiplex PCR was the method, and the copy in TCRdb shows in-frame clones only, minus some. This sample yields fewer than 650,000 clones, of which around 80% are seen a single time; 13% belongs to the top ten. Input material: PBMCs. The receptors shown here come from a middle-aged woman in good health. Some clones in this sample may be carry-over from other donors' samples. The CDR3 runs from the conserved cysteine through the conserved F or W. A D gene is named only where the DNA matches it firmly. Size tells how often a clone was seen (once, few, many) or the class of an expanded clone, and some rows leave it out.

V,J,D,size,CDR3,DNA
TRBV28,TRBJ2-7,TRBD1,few,CASSPGQSYEQYF,TGTGCCAGCAGTCCGGGACAGTCCTACGAGCAGTACTTC
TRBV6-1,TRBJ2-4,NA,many,CASSDFLGRSNIQYF,TGTGCCAGCAGTGATTTTTTAGGCAGGAGTAACATTCAGTACTTC
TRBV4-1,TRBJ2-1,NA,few,CASSQAEAGKQFF,TGCGCCAGCAGCCAAGCGGAAGCGGGTAAGCAGTTCTTC
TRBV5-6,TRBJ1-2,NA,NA,CASGSKGYGYTF,TGTGCCAGCGGGAGTAAGGGGTATGGCTACACCTTC
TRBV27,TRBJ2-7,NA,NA,CASSFRRTNYEQYF,TGTGCCAGCAGTTTCCGCAGAACTAACTACGAGCAGTACTTC
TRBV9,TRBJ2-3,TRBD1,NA,CASSPRGGGQGPDTQYF,TGTGCCAGCAGCCCAAGGGGTGGGGGACAGGGACCAGATACGCAGTATTTT
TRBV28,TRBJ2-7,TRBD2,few,CASSFQGLGTYEQYF,TGTGCCAGCAGTTTCCAGGGACTAGGAACCTACGAGCAGTACTTC
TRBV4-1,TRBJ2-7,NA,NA,CASSQDQRSSYEQYF,TGCGCCAGCAGCCAAGATCAGCGGTCGTCCTACGAGCAGTACTTC
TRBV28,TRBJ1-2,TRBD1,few,CASSSAGQGKHGYTF,TGTGCCAGCAGCTCGGCCGGACAGGGGAAGCATGGCTACACCTTC
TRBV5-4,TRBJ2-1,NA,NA,CASSLKEAGPSQFF,TGTGCCAGCAGCTTAAAGGAAGCAGGCCCATCCCAGTTCTTC
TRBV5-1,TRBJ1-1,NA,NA,CASSFRDNRVTTEAFF,TGCGCCAGCAGCTTCCGGGACAATAGGGTGACCACTGAAGCTTTCTTT
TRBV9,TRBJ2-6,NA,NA,CASSERVQGGANVLTF,TGTGCCAGCAGCGAGCGGGTACAAGGTGGGGCCAACGTCCTGACTTTC
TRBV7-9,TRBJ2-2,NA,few,CASSLSRDGTGELFF,TGTGCCAGCAGCTTGTCAAGGGATGGCACCGGGGAGCTGTTTTTT
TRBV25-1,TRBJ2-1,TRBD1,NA,CASSGDRVYNEQFF,TGTGCCAGCAGTGGGGACAGGGTCTACAATGAGCAGTTCTTC
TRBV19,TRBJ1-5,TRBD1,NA,CASSPRGRQGGYQPQHF,TGTGCCAGTAGCCCGAGGGGGCGACAGGGGGGGTATCAGCCCCAGCATTTT
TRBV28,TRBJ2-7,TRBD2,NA,CASNLAGDSYEQYF,TGTGCCAGCAACCTAGCGGGAGACTCCTACGAGCAGTACTTC
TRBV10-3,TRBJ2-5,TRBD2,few,CAISATSGRKLQETQYF,TGTGCCATCAGTGCGACTAGCGGGAGGAAACTCCAAGAGACCCAGTACTTC
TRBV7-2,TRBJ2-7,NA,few,CASSLWYEQYF,TGTGCCAGCAGCTTATGGTACGAGCAGTACTTC
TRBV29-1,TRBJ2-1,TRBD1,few,CSVEGTGQGEYNEQFF,TGCAGCGTTGAAGGAACGGGACAGGGGGAATACAATGAGCAGTTCTTC
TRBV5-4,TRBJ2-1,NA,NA,CASSLDGNEQFF,TGTGCCAGCAGCTTGGATGGGAATGAGCAGTTCTTC
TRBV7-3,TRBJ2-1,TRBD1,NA,CASSNRQGRSEQFF,TGTGCCAGCAGCAACAGACAGGGTCGCAGTGAGCAGTTCTTC
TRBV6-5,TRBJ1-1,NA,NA,CASSYDMGTAFF,TGTGCCAGCAGTTACGATATGGGTACCGCTTTCTTT
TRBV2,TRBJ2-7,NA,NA,CASRGDTAFYEQYF,TGTGCCAGCAGGGGGGACACGGCGTTCTACGAGCAGTACTTC
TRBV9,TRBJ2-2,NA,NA,CASSVTSNTGELFF,TGTGCCAGCAGTGTTACTTCGAACACCGGGGAGCTGTTTTTT
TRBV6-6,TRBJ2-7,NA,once,CASSYPRGPDHEQYF,TGTGCCAGCAGTTACCCCCGCGGCCCAGACCACGAGCAGTACTTC
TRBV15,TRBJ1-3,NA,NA,CATSRDSGNTIYF,TGTGCCACCAGCAGAGACTCTGGAAACACCATATATTTT
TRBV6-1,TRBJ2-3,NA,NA,CASSRPPGTDTQYF,TGTGCCAGCAGCAGACCCCCGGGCACAGATACGCAGTATTTT
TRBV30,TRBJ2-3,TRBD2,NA,CAWSLGLAGGPGTDTQYF,TGTGCCTGGAGCCTAGGACTAGCGGGAGGGCCGGGTACAGATACGCAGTATTTT
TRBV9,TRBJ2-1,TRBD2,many,CASSVEGSGIAGLFF,TGTGCCAGCAGCGTAGAGGGTTCGGGAATAGCGGGTTTGTTCTTC
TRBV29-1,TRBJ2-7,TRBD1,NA,CSATRDRGLGEQYF,TGCAGCGCTACCCGGGACAGGGGGCTCGGCGAGCAGTACTTC
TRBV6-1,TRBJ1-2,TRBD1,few,CASRRGPDANYGYTF,TGTGCCAGCAGAAGGGGGCCAGACGCTAACTATGGCTACACCTTC
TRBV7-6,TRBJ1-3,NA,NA,CASSLEVSGNTIYF,TGTGCCAGCAGCTTAGAAGTCTCTGGAAACACCATATATTTT
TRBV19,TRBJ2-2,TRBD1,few,CASRGTGLRELFF,TGTGCCAGTAGGGGGACAGGGTTGCGGGAGCTGTTTTTT
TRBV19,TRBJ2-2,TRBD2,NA,CASSHHLAGGGGELFF,TGTGCCAGTAGTCACCACCTAGCGGGAGGCGGCGGGGAGCTGTTTTTT
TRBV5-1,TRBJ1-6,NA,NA,CASSLENSPLHF,TGCGCCAGCAGCCTGGAGAATTCACCCCTCCACTTT
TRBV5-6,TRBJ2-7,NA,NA,CASSLDTGQITYEQYF,TGTGCCAGCAGCTTGGACACCGGACAGATAACCTACGAGCAGTACTTC
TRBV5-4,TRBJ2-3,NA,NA,CASSLAQDRSTDTQYF,TGTGCCAGCAGCTTGGCCCAGGACCGCAGCACAGATACGCAGTATTTT
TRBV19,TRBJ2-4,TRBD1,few,CASSMDYRGHGKNIQYF,TGTGCCAGTAGTATGGACTACAGGGGGCATGGCAAAAACATTCAGTACTTC
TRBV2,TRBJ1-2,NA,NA,CASSEEGGNYGYTF,TGTGCCAGCAGTGAAGAGGGGGGGAACTATGGCTACACCTTC
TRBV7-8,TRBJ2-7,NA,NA,CASSSGTGGDLYEQYF,TGTGCCAGCAGCTCCGGGACTGGCGGGGATCTTTACGAGCAGTACTTC
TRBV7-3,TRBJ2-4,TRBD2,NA,CASSSLAGALNIQYF,TGTGCCAGCAGCTCCCTAGCGGGAGCGTTAAACATTCAGTACTTC
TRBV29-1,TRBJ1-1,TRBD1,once,CSVDEQGGTEAFF,TGCAGCGTTGACGAACAGGGGGGGACTGAAGCTTTCTTT
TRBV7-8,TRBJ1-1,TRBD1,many,CASSLGSAGTGPLEAFF,TGTGCCAGCAGCTTAGGGTCCGCCGGGACAGGTCCTCTGGAGGCTTTCTTT
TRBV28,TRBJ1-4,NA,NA,CASSTTSKLFF,TGTGCCAGCAGTACAACAAGTAAACTGTTTTTT
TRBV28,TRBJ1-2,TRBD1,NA,CASTLAGTGRYGYTF,TGTGCCAGCACCCTAGCCGGGACAGGGAGATATGGCTACACCTTC
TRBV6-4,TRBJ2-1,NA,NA,CASSRGDSSYNEQFF,TGTGCCAGCAGTCGCGGGGACAGCTCCTACAATGAGCAGTTCTTC
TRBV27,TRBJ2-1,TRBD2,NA,CASSLYPTSGKGEQFF,TGTGCCAGCAGTTTATATCCGACTAGCGGGAAGGGTGAGCAGTTCTTC
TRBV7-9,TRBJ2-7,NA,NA,CASSLGLGAYEQYF,TGTGCCAGCAGCTTAGGCCTGGGAGCCTACGAGCAGTACTTC
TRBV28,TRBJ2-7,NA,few,CASSPRYGAALNYEQYF,TGTGCCAGCAGTCCCCGATACGGGGCGGCACTAAACTACGAGCAGTACTTC
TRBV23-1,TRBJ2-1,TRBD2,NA,CASSQAGARNEQFF,TGCGCCAGCAGTCAAGCGGGAGCGAGGAATGAGCAGTTCTTC
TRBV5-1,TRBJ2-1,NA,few,CASSFGTVSYNEQFF,TGCGCCAGCAGCTTCGGAACAGTTTCCTACAATGAGCAGTTCTTC
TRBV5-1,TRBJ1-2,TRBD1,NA,CASSRTGGDSYGYTF,TGCGCCAGCAGCAGGACAGGGGGCGACAGCTATGGCTACACCTTC
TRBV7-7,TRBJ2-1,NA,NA,CASSLEPTYNEQFF,TGTGCCAGCAGCTTAGAACCGACCTACAATGAGCAGTTCTTC
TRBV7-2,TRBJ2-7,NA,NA,CASSPGGDMTYEQYF,TGTGCCAGCAGCCCAGGGGGGGACATGACCTACGAGCAGTACTTC
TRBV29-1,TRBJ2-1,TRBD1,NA,CSVARTGSYNEQFF,TGCAGCGTTGCAAGGACAGGGTCCTACAATGAGCAGTTCTTC